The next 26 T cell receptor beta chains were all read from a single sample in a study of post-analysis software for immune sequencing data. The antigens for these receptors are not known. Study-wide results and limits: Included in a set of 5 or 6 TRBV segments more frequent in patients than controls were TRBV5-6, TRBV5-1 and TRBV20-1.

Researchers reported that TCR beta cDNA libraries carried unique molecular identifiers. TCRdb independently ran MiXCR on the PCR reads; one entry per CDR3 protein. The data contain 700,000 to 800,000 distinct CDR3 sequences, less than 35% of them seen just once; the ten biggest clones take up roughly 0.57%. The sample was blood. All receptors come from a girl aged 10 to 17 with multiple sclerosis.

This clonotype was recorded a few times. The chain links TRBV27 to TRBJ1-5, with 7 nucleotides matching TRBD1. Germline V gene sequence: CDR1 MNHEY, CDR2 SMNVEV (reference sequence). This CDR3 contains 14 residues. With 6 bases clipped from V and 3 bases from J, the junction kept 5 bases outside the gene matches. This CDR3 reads CASREGTDNQPQHF. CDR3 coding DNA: TGTGCCAGCAGAGAGGGGACAGACAATCAGCCCCAGCATTTT.

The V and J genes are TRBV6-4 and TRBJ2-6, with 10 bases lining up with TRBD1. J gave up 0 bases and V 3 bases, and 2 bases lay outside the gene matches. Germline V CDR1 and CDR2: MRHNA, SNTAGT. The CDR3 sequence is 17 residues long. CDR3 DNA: TGTGCCAGCAGTGAGACAGGGGGCCTCTCTGGGGCCAACGTCCTGACTTTC. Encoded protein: CASSETGGLSGANVLTF.

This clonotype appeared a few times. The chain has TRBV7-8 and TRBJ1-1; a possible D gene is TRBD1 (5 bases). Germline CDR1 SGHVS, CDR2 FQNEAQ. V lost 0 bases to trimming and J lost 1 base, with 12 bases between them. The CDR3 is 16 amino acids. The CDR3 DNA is TGTGCCAGCAGCTTAGCGTGGGGGGATGCGAACACTGAAGCTTTCTTT. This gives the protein CASSLAWGDANTEAFF.

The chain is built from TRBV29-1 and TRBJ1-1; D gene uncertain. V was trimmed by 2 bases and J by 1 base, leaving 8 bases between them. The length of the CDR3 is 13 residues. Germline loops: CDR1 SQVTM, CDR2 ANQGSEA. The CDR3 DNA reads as TGCAGCGTTGAAAGGAATGCGAACACTGAAGCTTTCTTT. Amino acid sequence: CSVERNANTEAFF.

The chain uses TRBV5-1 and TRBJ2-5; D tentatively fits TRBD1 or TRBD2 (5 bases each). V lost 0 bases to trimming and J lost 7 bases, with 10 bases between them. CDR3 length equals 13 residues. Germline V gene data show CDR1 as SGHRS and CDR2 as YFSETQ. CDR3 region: CASSLDGDGTQYF. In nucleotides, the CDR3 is TGCGCCAGCAGCTTGGACGGGGACGGGACCCAGTACTTC.

Written as DNA, the CDR3 is TGTGCCAGCAGCTTATCGACAGGGGGCCAAGAGACCCAGTACTTC. Amino acids: CASSLSTGGQETQYF. This chain joins TRBV7-6 and TRBJ2-5; 9 nucleotides align to TRBD1. Unmatched junction bases numbered 2, after V lost 2 bases and J lost 1 base. Germline V lookup: CDR1 SGHVS, CDR2 FNYEAQ. This CDR3 comprises 15 residues.

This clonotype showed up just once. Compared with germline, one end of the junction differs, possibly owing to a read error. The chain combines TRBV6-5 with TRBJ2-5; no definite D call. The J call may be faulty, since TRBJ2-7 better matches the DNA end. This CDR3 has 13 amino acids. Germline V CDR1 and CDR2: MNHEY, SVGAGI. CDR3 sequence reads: CVSRPGYNYEQYF. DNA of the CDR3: TGTGTCAGCAGACCGGGTTATAATTACGAGCAGTACTTC.

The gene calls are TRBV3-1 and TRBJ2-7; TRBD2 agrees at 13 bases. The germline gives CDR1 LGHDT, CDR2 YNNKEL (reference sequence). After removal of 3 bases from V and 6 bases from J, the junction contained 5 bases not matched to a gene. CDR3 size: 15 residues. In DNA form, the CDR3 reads TGTGCCAGCAGCCACCCAGGACTAGCGGGAGCCGAGCAGTACTTC. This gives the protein CASSHPGLAGAEQYF.

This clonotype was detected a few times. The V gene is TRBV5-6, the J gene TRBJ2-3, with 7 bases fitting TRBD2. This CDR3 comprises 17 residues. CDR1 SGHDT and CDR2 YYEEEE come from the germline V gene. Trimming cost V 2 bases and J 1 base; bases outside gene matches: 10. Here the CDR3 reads CASSLGQIAGGTDTQYF. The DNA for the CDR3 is TGTGCCAGCAGCTTAGGCCAGATAGCGGGCGGCACAGATACGCAGTATTTT.

As DNA, the CDR3 is TGTGCCAGCAGCTTAGGCCCCAGGGGGCTAACGGAGACCCAGTACTTC. It is translated as CASSLGPRGLTETQYF. J is TRBJ2-4 and V is TRBV11-2, with 8 bases identical to TRBD1. The assigned J gene may be wrong: the sequence end matches TRBJ2-5 better. Germline loops: CDR1 SGHAT, CDR2 FQNNGV. The CDR3 contains 16 residues.

Here the CDR3 reads CSARDMRASVNEQFF. CDR3 coding DNA: TGCAGTGCTAGAGATATGAGGGCGTCCGTCAATGAGCAGTTCTTC. The rearrangement joins TRBV20-1 to TRBJ2-1; a weak D match, TRBD2 (5 bases). The V end was cut by 0 bases, the J end by 6 bases, with 15 bases between. Germline CDR1 and CDR2: DFQATT and SNEGSKA (reference sequence). CDR3 length equals 15 residues.

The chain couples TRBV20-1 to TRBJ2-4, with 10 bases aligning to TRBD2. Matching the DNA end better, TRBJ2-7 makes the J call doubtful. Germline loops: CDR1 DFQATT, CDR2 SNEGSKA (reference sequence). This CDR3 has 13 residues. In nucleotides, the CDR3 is TGCAGTGCTAGATGGACTAGCGGTTACGAGCAGTACTTC. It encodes CSARWTSGYEQYF.

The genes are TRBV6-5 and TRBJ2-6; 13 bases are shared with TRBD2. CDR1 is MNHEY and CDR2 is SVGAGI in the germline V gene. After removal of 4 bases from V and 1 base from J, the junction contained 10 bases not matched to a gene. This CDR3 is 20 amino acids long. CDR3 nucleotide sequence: TGTGCCAGCAGTTCGATACTAGCGGGAGGGTCCCAGTCTGGGGCCAACGTCCTGACTTTC. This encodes CASSSILAGGSQSGANVLTF.

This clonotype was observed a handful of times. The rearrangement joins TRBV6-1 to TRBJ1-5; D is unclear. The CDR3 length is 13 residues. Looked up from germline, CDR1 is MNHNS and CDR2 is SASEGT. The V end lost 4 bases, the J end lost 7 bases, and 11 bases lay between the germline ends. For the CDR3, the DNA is TGTGCCAGCAGTGTATCTTTAGAGCAGCCCCAGCATTTT. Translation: CASSVSLEQPQHF.

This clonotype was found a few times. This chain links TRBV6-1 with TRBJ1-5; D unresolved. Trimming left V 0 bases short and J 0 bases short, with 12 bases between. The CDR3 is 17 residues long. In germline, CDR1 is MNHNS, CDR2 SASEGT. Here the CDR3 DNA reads TGTGCCAGCAGTGAAGCTGAGAGATGGAATAGCAATCAGCCCCAGCATTTT. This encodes CASSEAERWNSNQPQHF.

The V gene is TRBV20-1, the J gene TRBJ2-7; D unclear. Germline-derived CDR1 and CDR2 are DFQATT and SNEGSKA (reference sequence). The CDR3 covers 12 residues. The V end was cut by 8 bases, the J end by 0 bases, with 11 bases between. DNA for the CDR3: TGCAGTTGTTATGCCGGCTCCTACGAGCAGTACTTC. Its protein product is CSCYAGSYEQYF.

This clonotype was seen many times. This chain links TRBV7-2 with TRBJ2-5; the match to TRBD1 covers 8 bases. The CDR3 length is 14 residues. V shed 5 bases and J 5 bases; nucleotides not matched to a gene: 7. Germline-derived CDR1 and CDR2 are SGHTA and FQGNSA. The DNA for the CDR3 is TGTGCCAGCAGCAAATACTACAGGGGGGAGACCCAGTACTTC. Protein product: CASSKYYRGETQYF.

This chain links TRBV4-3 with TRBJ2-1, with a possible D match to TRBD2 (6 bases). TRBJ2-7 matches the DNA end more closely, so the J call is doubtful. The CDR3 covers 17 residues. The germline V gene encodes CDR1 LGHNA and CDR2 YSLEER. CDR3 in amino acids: CASSPEFPGLTYNEQYF. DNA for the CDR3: TGCGCCAGCAGCCCAGAATTTCCGGGACTGACCTACAATGAGCAGTACTTC.

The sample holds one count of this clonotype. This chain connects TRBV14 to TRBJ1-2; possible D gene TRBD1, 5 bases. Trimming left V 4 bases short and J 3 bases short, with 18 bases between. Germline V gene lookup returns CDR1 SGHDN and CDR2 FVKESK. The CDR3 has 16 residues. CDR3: CASSRGGGASYYGYTF. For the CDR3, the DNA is TGTGCCAGCAGCCGTGGCGGGGGAGCCTCTTACTATGGCTACACCTTC.

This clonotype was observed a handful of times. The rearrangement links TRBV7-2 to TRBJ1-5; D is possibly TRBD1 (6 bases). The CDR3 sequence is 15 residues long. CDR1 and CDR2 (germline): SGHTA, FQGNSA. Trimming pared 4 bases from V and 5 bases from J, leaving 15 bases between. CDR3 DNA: TGTGCCAGCAGCTCGATTGGGGGGGGCCATCAGCCCCAGCATTTT. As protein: CASSSIGGGHQPQHF.

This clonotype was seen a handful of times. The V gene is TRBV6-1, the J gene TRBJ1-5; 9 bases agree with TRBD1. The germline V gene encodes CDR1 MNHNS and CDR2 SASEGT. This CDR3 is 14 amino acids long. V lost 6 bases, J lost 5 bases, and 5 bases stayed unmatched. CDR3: CASRGQGVHQPQHF. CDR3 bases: TGTGCCAGCAGGGGACAGGGCGTGCATCAGCCCCAGCATTTT.

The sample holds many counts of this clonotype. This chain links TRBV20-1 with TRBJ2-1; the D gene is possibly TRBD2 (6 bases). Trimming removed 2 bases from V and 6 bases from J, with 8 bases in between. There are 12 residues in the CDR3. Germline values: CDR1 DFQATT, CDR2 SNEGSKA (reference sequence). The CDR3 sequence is CSARLGGNEQFF. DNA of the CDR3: TGCAGTGCTAGATTGGGGGGCAATGAGCAGTTCTTC.

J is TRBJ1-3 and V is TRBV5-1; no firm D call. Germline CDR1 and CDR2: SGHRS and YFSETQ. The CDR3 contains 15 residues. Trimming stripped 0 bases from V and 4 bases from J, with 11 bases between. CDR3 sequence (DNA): TGCGCCAGCAGCTTGGACCCTGTTGGGGGAAACACCATATATTTT. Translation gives CASSLDPVGGNTIYF.

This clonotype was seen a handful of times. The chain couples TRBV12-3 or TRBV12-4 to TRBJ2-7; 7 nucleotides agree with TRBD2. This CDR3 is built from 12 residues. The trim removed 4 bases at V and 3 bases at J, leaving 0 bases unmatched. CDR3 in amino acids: CASSWGGYEQYF. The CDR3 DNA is TGTGCCAGCAGTTGGGGGGGCTACGAGCAGTACTTC.

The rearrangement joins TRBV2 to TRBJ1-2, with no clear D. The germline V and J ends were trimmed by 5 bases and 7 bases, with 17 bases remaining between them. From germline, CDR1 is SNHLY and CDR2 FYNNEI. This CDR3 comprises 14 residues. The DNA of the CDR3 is TGTGCCAGCAGTCGGAAGCTGACGACAATTGGCTACACCTTC. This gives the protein CASSRKLTTIGYTF. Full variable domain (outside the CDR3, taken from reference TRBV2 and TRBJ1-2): EPEVTQTPSHQVTQMGQEVILRCVPISNHLYFYWYRQILGQKVEFLVSFYNNEISEKSEIFDDQFSVERPDGSNFTLKIRSTKLEDSAMYFCASSRKLTTIGYTFGSGTRLTVV.

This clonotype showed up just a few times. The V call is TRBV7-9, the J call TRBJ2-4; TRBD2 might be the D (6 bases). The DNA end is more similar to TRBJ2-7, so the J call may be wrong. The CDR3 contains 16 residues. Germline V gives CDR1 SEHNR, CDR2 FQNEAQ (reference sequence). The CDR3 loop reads CASSLDPAGRSYEQYF. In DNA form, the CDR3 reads TGTGCCAGCAGCTTAGATCCAGCGGGCCGCTCCTACGAGCAGTACTTC.